This T cell receptor beta chain was identified in a study of shared clonotypes between healthy human individuals. In the study overall: The plates for each donor numbered three CD4 naive, three CD4 memory, two CD8 naive and one CD8 memory. Study-level points and caveats: Naive subsets usually exceeded memory subsets in estimated richness. Limitation of the genetic and exposure-history diversity represented came from the few donors. Sharing across a few donors was seen in 4.5% to 6.5% of naive CD4 clonotypes.

The assay was immunoSEQ multiplex PCR, and TCRdb's table has in-frame clones only and misses some. Here the sample spans some 360,000 clones, less than 75% being singletons. There are a few counts of this clone. Its antigen remains unknown. Germline CDR1 MGHDK, CDR2 SYGVNS. V shed 2 bases and J shed 0 bases, with 14 bases lying between them. This CDR3 spans 17 amino acids. This TCR derives from a man aged 25 to 40 in good health. V gene TRBV25-1 combines with J gene TRBJ2-1; a possible D gene is TRBD2 (5 bases). The sequenced sample was memory CD4+ T cells sorted from blood. Subset reported: CD45RA-negative fraction. The CDR3: CASSEVQEVGSYNEQFF. DNA of the CDR3: TGTGCCAGCAGTGAAGTTCAGGAGGTGGGCTCCTACAATGAGCAGTTCTTC.